Each of the 32 T cell receptor beta chains below was sequenced from the same sample in a study of blood T cell repertoires in COVID-19. The table came from immunoSEQ multiplex PCR; TCRdb's copy has only in-frame clones and leaves some out. This sample carries approximately 210,000 clones, 89% of them seen once, and the ten largest clones take under 5.5%. Sequencing input: peripheral blood. The source of these receptors is a woman in her 40s with acute or convalescent COVID-19.

CDR3 residues: CASSGYSGTGSGYTF. Here the CDR3 DNA reads TGTGCCAGCAGCGGATACTCTGGGACAGGGAGTGGCTACACCTTC. V gene TRBV9 combines with J gene TRBJ1-2; TRBD1 aligns across 9 bases. V trimming: 3 bases; J trimming: 7 bases; junction bases outside the gene matches: 10. CDR1 SGDLS and CDR2 YYNGEE come from the germline V gene. The CDR3 is 15 amino acids. The variable domain in full, with the rest retrieved from reference TRBV9 and TRBJ1-2, is DSGVTQTPKHLITATGQRVTLRCSPRSGDLSVYWYQQSLDQGLQFLIQYYNGEERAKGNILERFSAQQFPDLHSELNLSSLELGDSALYFCASSGYSGTGSGYTFGSGTRLTVV.

The chain joins TRBV5-8 to TRBJ1-5, with TRBD1 identical over 7 bases. This CDR3 has 15 residues. Germline assignment: CDR1 SGHTS and CDR2 YDEGEE. Losses at the gene ends were 0 bases for V and 6 bases for J; bases not matched to a gene: 6. CDR3 residues: CASSLGQGPSQPQHF. The CDR3 DNA sequence: TGTGCCAGCAGCTTGGGACAGGGACCAAGTCAGCCCCAGCATTTT.

The gene calls are TRBV27 and TRBJ1-2; the D gene is possibly TRBD1 (6 bases). V shed 4 bases and J shed 7 bases, with 13 bases lying between them. The germline CDR1 and CDR2 sequences are MNHEY and SMNVEV (reference sequence). CDR3 length: 13 amino acids. CDR3 residues: CASSWQGLGGYTF. As DNA, the CDR3 is TGTGCCAGCAGTTGGCAGGGGTTGGGTGGCTACACCTTC.

As for this clone: At one of its ends the junction is not consistent with the germline gene, which may arise from a read error. The V and J genes are TRBV6-1 and TRBJ1-3; D possibly corresponds to TRBD1 (6 bases). The germline V gene has CDR1 MNHNS and CDR2 SASEGT. The CDR3 consists of 14 residues. For the CDR3, the DNA is TGTGCCAGCAGTCAAGCAGGGGTCGGAAACACCATATATTTT. Amino acid sequence: CASSQAGVGNTIYF.

Only one count was recorded for this clone. V gene TRBV10-3 combines with J gene TRBJ1-1, with TRBD1 matching over 7 bases. This CDR3 contains 13 residues. V gave up 2 bases and J gave up 7 bases; unmatched junction bases: 4. Germline CDR1 is ENHRY and CDR2 is SYGVKD. The CDR3 DNA reads TGTGCCATCAGTGAGGTAGGACAGGTTGAAGCTTTCTTT. This translates into CAISEVGQVEAFF.

The gene calls are TRBV28 and TRBJ1-5; 10 bases agree with TRBD1. This CDR3 region has 15 residues. J lost 6 bases, V lost 7 bases, and 9 bases had no gene match. In germline, CDR1 is MDHEN, CDR2 SYDVKM. The CDR3 reads CASNAGTGDTQPQHF. The CDR3 nucleotides read TGTGCCAGCAATGCCGGGACAGGGGATACTCAGCCCCAGCATTTT.

This chain connects TRBV6-1 to TRBJ2-1, with D maybe TRBD2 (7 bases). The CDR3 loop spans 13 amino acids. The V gene lost 3 bases and the J gene lost 14 bases, with 17 bases spanning the gap. The germline CDR1 and CDR2 sequences are MNHNS and SASEGT. The CDR3 sequence is CASSDVWGGHEFF. CDR3 sequence (DNA): TGTGCCAGCAGTGACGTCTGGGGGGGACATGAGTTCTTC.

This clone was seen just once. V is TRBV7-8 and J is TRBJ1-5, with TRBD1 as a possible D gene (5 bases). CDR1 is SGHVS, CDR2 FQNEAQ, per germline. There are 16 residues in the CDR3. V lost 3 bases and J lost 3, with 15 bases in between. The CDR3: CASSFQTESINQPQHF. The CDR3 nucleotides are TGTGCCAGCAGCTTCCAGACAGAGAGTATCAATCAGCCCCAGCATTTT.

The CDR3 here is CASDPGQGAADTQYF. The CDR3 DNA sequence: TGTGCCAGCGACCCGGGACAGGGGGCCGCAGATACGCAGTATTTT. The chain employs TRBV9 and TRBJ2-3; 12 nucleotides match TRBD1. CDR1 and CDR2 from the germline V gene are SGDLS and YYNGEE. The J segment lost 4 bases and the V segment lost 7 bases, leaving 7 bases of the junction unmatched. The CDR3 sequence is 15 residues long.

This chain joins TRBV9 and TRBJ2-1, with TRBD2 identical over 9 bases. V lost 2 bases and J lost 2; bases outside the gene matches: 5. This CDR3 spans 16 amino acids. Per the germline V gene, CDR1 is SGDLS and CDR2 is YYNGEE. Written as DNA, the CDR3 is TGTGCCAGCAGCGTCCCCAGCGGGGGGACCTACAATGAGCAGTTCTTC. Residues: CASSVPSGGTYNEQFF.

The chain carries TRBV5-1 and TRBJ1-6, with 10 bases aligning to TRBD1. This CDR3 region has 17 residues. The junction had 8 bases not matched to a gene; V was cut back by 4 bases and J by 4 bases. The germline CDR1 and CDR2 sequences are SGHRS and YFSETQ. The CDR3 sequence: CASSTSDRGSYNSPLHF. The CDR3 nucleotides are TGCGCCAGCAGCACTTCGGACAGGGGGTCATATAATTCACCCCTCCACTTT.

This rearrangement joins TRBV5-1 to TRBJ2-5; 8 bases are a match to TRBD1. Per germline, CDR1 SGHRS and CDR2 YFSETQ. Unmatched junction bases numbered 9, after V lost 4 bases and J lost 4 bases. This CDR3 comprises 15 residues. CDR3: CASSQLSGTGETQYF. The CDR3 nucleotides read TGCGCCAGCAGCCAACTTTCCGGGACAGGAGAGACCCAGTACTTC.

The chain couples TRBV9 to TRBJ2-1, with D tentatively TRBD1 (6 bases). The CDR3 is 11 amino acids. Per the germline V gene, CDR1 is SGDLS and CDR2 is YYNGEE. The ends were cut back, 4 bases at V and 15 bases at J, with 14 bases in the middle. CDR3 in DNA: TGTGCCAGCAGCTATGGGACAATGATGTTCTTC. Translation gives CASSYGTMMFF.

This chain joins TRBV3-1 (or the pseudogene TRBV3-2) and TRBJ1-2; 8 nucleotides match TRBD1. V was clipped by 4 bases and J by 11 bases; unmatched bases: 9. Germline lookup yields CDR1 LGHDT and CDR2 YNNKEL (reference sequence). The CDR3 has 13 residues. In DNA form, the CDR3 reads TGTGCCAGCAGCCTAACGATAACAGGGGGTTACACCTTC. Translating gives CASSLTITGGYTF.

J is TRBJ2-7 and V is TRBV5-6, with TRBD1 matching 11 bases. The germline CDR1 and CDR2 sequences are SGHDT and YYEEEE. CDR3 length: 14 amino acids. The V gene end was trimmed by 6 bases and the J gene end by 3 bases; junction bases not matched to a gene: 5. CDR3 DNA sequence: TGTGCCAGCACCTTCGGGACAGGGGGCTACGAGCAGTACGTC. Encoded protein: CASTFGTGGYEQYV.

The chain uses TRBV7-7 and TRBJ1-1; D uncertain. Germline CDR1 SSHAT, CDR2 FNYEAQ (reference sequence). This CDR3 region has 13 residues. Deletions cut 3 bases from V and 8 bases from J, with 13 bases between. The CDR3 region has the DNA TGTGCCAGCAGCTTGGACTCCCGGGCCGAAGCTTTCTTT. It codes for CASSLDSRAEAFF.

The chain employs TRBV19 and TRBJ1-2; a weak D match, TRBD1 (5 bases). Per germline, CDR1 LNHDA and CDR2 SQIVND (reference sequence). Between the trimmed V and J ends, which lost 3 bases and 6 bases, there was a span of 11 bases. This CDR3 has 13 amino acids. This chain's CDR3 is CASSIDSLHGYTF. The CDR3 DNA sequence: TGTGCCAGTAGTATCGACAGTCTCCATGGCTACACCTTC.

V usage is TRBV5-4 and J usage is TRBJ1-1; TRBD1 matches 7 bases. V dropped 4 bases and J dropped 0; count of bases not matched to a gene: 9. Germline CDR1 is SGHNT and CDR2 is YYREEE (reference sequence). CDR3 length: 16 amino acids. The DNA for the CDR3 is TGTGCCAGCAGCCCGACAGGGAAGATCATGAACACTGAAGCTTTCTTT. Its protein is CASSPTGKIMNTEAFF.

This chain joins TRBV7-9 and TRBJ1-2; no firm D call. V was clipped by 1 base and J by 4 bases, with 10 bases between them. Looked up from germline, CDR1 is SEHNR and CDR2 is FQNEAQ (reference sequence). The CDR3 runs to 14 residues. The CDR3 region is CASSLDQSGYGYTF. As DNA, the CDR3 is TGTGCCAGCAGCTTAGACCAGTCTGGCTATGGCTACACCTTC. Complete variable domain (other parts from reference TRBV7-9 and TRBJ1-2): DTGVSQNPRHKITKRGQNVTFRCDPISEHNRLYWYRQTLGQGPEFLTYFQNEAQLEKSRLLSDRFSAERPKGSFSTLEIQRTEQGDSAMYLCASSLDQSGYGYTFGSGTRLTVV.

The chain combines TRBV11-2 with TRBJ2-5, with D maybe TRBD2 (5 bases). CDR1 SGHAT and CDR2 FQNNGV come from the germline V gene. The V end lost 4 bases, the J end lost 4 bases, and 13 bases lay between the germline ends. This CDR3 comprises 14 residues. CDR3 DNA: TGTGCCAGCAGCTCGCGGGCCCAAGCAGAGACCCAGTACTTC. The encoded protein is CASSSRAQAETQYF.

The V call is TRBV2, the J call TRBJ1-5; D may be TRBD1 (6 bases). Trimming removed 7 bases at V and 6 bases at J, with 13 bases between. Per the germline V gene, CDR1 is SNHLY and CDR2 is FYNNEI. The CDR3 loop spans 13 amino acids. The CDR3 spells CASNWGGRQPQHF. The CDR3 DNA follows: TGTGCCAGCAATTGGGGGGGCCGTCAGCCCCAGCATTTT.

This clone was observed at least ten times. CDR3 amino acids: CASRPLVWNYEQYV. In DNA form, the CDR3 reads TGTGCCAGCAGGCCCCTAGTTTGGAACTACGAGCAGTACGTC. V and J are TRBV9 and TRBJ2-7; D is ambiguous. CDR3 length: 14 residues. The germline V gene has CDR1 SGDLS and CDR2 YYNGEE. Trimming removed 5 bases from V and 3 bases from J, with 15 bases in between.

This clone appeared once. The rearrangement joins TRBV6-1 to TRBJ1-3; D perhaps matches TRBD1 (5 bases). CDR3 length equals 22 residues. Germline V gene lookup returns CDR1 MNHNS and CDR2 SASEGT. Trimming pared 1 base from V and 3 bases from J, leaving 31 bases between. The DNA of the CDR3 is TGTGCCAGCAGTGAAGGGGATTACCGCACCGGGACTACAAAGAATCTTGGAAACACCATATATTTT. Its protein is CASSEGDYRTGTTKNLGNTIYF.

V gene TRBV21-1 combines with J gene TRBJ2-7; the table's D call, TRBD1, was not checked against the DNA. TRBV21-1 is a documented pseudogene. CDR3 length: 13 residues. This CDR3 reads CASSSGHPREQYV. Here the CDR3 DNA reads TGTGCCAGCAGCTCGGGACACCCTAGGGAGCAGTACGTC.

The CDR3 DNA is TGTGCCAGCAGTGGGGCAGGACAGGGGAGGGCCTATGGCTACACCTTC. The encoded protein is CASSGAGQGRAYGYTF. The gene calls are TRBV2 and TRBJ1-2; 9 bases match TRBD1. V shed 4 bases and J 4 bases; nucleotides not matched to a gene: 10. CDR1 and CDR2 (germline): SNHLY, FYNNEI. The CDR3 is 16 amino acids.

This chain joins TRBV9 and TRBJ1-6; 8 bases fit TRBD1. The length of the CDR3 is 16 residues. The V and J ends lost 4 bases and 7 bases, in that order; junction bases with no gene match: 10. Per the germline V gene, CDR1 is SGDLS and CDR2 is YYNGEE. The CDR3 DNA sequence: TGTGCCAGCAGCCCCCAACAGGGGGTTAACAATTCACCCCTCCACTTT. This codes for CASSPQQGVNNSPLHF.

To note about this clone: At one end, the junction sequence differs from germline, possibly due to a read error. This same CDR3 is encoded by further DNA sequences in the sample. The rearrangement links TRBV3-1 (or the pseudogene TRBV3-2) to TRBJ2-3; 14 bases are shared with TRBD2. This CDR3 is built from 18 residues. Germline CDR1 is LGHDT and CDR2 is YNNKEL (reference sequence). The CDR3 here is CASSQVGLAGGYTDTQYF. Written as DNA, the CDR3 is TGTGCTAGCAGCCAAGTCGGACTAGCGGGGGGATACACAGATACGCAGTATTTT.

The J gene is TRBJ2-7, the V gene TRBV14, with D tentatively TRBD2 (5 bases). The germline V gene has CDR1 SGHDN and CDR2 FVKESK. Between the trimmed V and J ends, which lost 1 base and 2 bases, there was a span of 9 bases. The CDR3 totals 14 residues. The CDR3 DNA follows: TGTGCCAGCAGCCAAGCCGTCGGGACCTACGAGCAGTACGTC. This codes for CASSQAVGTYEQYV.

This sequence joins TRBV6-4 and TRBJ2-2; 9 positions agree with TRBD2. This CDR3 has 16 amino acids. Per germline, CDR1 MRHNA and CDR2 SNTAGT. With 3 bases clipped from V and 7 bases from J, the junction kept 9 bases outside the gene matches. The CDR3 region has the DNA TGTGCCAGCAGTGAGGTATTGCGGGGGGGAAACGGGGAGCTGTTTTTT. This translates into CASSEVLRGGNGELFF.

This chain links TRBV24-1 with TRBJ1-2; no firm D call. Germline CDR1 KGHDR, CDR2 SFDVKD. The CDR3 covers 12 residues. V shed 5 bases and J shed 4 bases, with 7 bases lying between them. This CDR3 reads CATSAEGYGYTF. The CDR3, as DNA: TGTGCCACCAGTGCCGAGGGCTATGGCTACACCTTC.

V usage is TRBV21-1 and J usage is TRBJ1-1. TRBV21-1 is shown as a pseudogene. The CDR3 spans 18 residues. CDR3: CASSKEVSPLVRYTEAFF. The CDR3 nucleotides are TGTGCCAGCAGCAAAGAAGTGTCGCCCCTTGTTCGGTACACTGAAGCTTTCTTT.

The chain employs TRBV20-1 and TRBJ2-1; D gene uncertain. With 5 bases removed from V and 10 bases from J, the gap between germline ends came to 6 bases. The CDR3 has 9 residues. From germline, CDR1 is DFQATT and CDR2 SNEGSKA (reference sequence). This CDR3 reads CSAPGEQFF. The CDR3 DNA reads TGCAGTGCTCCCGGGGAGCAGTTCTTC.